This paragraph covers one T cell receptor (beta chain) sequence. Its antigen specificity is not known. There are no base qualities to consult, and no much larger clone falls within one base. The entry originates in a study of identifying expanded T cells in peripheral blood (dated by TCRdb to between 2018 and 2021). Looking at the study overall: Technical replicates were generated by sequencing separate aliquots of the same genomic DNA pool, and four replicates were compared pairwise. What the authors observed across the whole study: Across all healthy donors, variance in clone template counts between approximately 2-week samples was found to increase significantly with total template count. The authors expected that over much longer intervals, such as months to years, biological variance in healthy repertoires might increase even further. Across all healthy-donor time intervals, the beta-binomial model significantly cut both the number of clones called differentially abundant and the false-positive rate. About 1.1 differentially abundant clones were flagged by the binomial model between technical replicates, whereas about 15 and 18 were flagged over two weeks and four weeks, respectively.

The germline V gene encodes CDR1 MNHNS and CDR2 SASEGT. The CDR3 has 15 amino acids, counting the end cysteine and phenylalanine. Just CDR3 DNA is preserved here, 45 bases in frame from base 1. Relative to germline, V is missing 7 bases and J is missing 6 bases, with 9 bases of the junction outside any gene match. The immunoSEQ Assay, which uses bias-controlled multiplex PCR amplification of genomic DNA, was used to profile TCRbeta CDR3 regions. Concerning the study's data processing: To quantify the absolute abundance of each unique TCRbeta CDR3 region, the sequences were collapsed and filtered. Differential abundance was assessed using a binomial (Fisher-equivalent) model and a beta-binomial model in which time-dependent variance fitted from healthy donors was added. Any clone with fewer than 5 combined templates was excluded, and a clone was called differentially abundant if its Benjamini-Hochberg FDR was below 0.01. Using the form v = (b*log(k)+a)^2, the beta-binomial variance was modeled as a function of the total template count across the two samples. TCRdb obtained this table from immuneACCESS and retained in-frame rearrangements with V and J assigned. These tables miss some clones; where compared with another copy, unresolved V genes account for less than half of the shortfall, and the remainder is unexplained. V and J calls and clone size are as listed in that table; D and trimming were resolved from the DNA. The sample yields about 82,000 clones; 80% to 90% were counted once. 7.3% of the sample is taken by the ten largest.

During the collection period, no immune events, such as infections, were documented for the healthy donors. Healthy-donor blood repertoires served as a training cohort to calibrate time-dependent variance in a beta-binomial model of T-cell clone differential abundance. The training cohort was composed of around ten healthy donors, 3 female and 7 male. On average the donors were approximately 42 years old, and their ages spanned roughly 29 to 64 years. Whole blood, obtained from a commercial supplier, was collected from each healthy donor at three time points spaced roughly 14 days apart. For immunosequencing, genomic DNA was extracted from unsorted whole blood.

The sequenced material came from blood. The rearrangement joined TRBV6-1 to TRBJ2-2, with 9 central nucleotides matching TRBD1. The receptor's source is a person aged 18 to 70 in good health. The CDR3 protein sequence reads: CASTHPGQGAGELFF. The bases read TGTGCCAGCACCCACCCGGGACAGGGTGCCGGGGAGCTGTTTTTT.